This T cell receptor (beta chain) was obtained from a study of breast tumors, draining lymph nodes, adjacent tissues. Each CDR3 protein gets one entry after TCRdb re-called the multiplex PCR reads with MiXCR. The table includes about 19,000 distinct CDR3 sequences, around two fifths detected once. This clonotype was counted at least ten times. The clonotype originates from a female donor with breast cancer. Some clones in this sample may be carry-over from other donors' samples. The sequenced sample was breast tumor tissue.

The DNA of the CDR3 is TGTGCCAGCAGACAGCCGGGACTAGCGTTGGTGACCGGGGAGCTGTTTTTT. This gives the protein CASRQPGLALVTGELFF. The V call is TRBV6-6, the J call TRBJ2-2, with 10 bases fitting TRBD2. Looked up from germline, CDR1 is MNHNY and CDR2 is SVGAGI (reference sequence). This CDR3 spans 17 amino acids. V was pared by 6 bases and J by 5 bases, with 12 bases of the junction left unmatched.